Given below is one T cell receptor beta chain in context. The data belong to a study of blood T cell repertoires in COVID-19. Overall study context: COVID-19 samples, acute and convalescent, were from the United States, Italy and Spain. T cells, B-cell-depleted T cells, or PBMCs supplied cDNA or gDNA.

Germline trimming cut 2 bases from V and 6 bases from J; bases unmatched to any gene: 4. Germline CDR1 is MNHNY and CDR2 is SVGAGI (reference sequence). The CDR3 is made up of 14 amino acids. In the original processing: Estimation of nucleated cell counts relied on the amplification of reference gene primers. Sequencing was performed with immunoSEQ multiplex PCR; in TCRdb, only in-frame clones are kept and a portion is missing. The V and J calls and clone size were taken over from that table, and D and trimming were inferred from the DNA. The sample has 180,000 or so clones, approximately 85% seen once.

The sequence was collected from a woman older than 75 with acute or convalescent COVID-19. The rearrangement uses TRBV6-6 and TRBJ2-7; the match to TRBD2 covers 10 bases. Sample: peripheral blood. The CDR3 loop reads CASSYGLAVSEQYF. Written as DNA, the CDR3 is TGTGCCAGCAGTTACGGACTAGCGGTCTCCGAGCAGTACTTC.